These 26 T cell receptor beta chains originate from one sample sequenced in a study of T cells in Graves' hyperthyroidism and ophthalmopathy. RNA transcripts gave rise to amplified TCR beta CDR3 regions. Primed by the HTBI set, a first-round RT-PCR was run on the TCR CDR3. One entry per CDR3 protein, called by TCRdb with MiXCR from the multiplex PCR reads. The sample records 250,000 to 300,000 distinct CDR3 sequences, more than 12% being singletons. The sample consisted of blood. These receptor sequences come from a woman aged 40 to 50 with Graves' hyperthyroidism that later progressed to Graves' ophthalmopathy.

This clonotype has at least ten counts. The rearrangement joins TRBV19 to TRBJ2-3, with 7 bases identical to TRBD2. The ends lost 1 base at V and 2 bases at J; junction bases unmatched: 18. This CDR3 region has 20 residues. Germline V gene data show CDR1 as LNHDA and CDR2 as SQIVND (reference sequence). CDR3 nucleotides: TGTGCCAGTAGTATAGTTGGGTATCTTTCGGCTAGCGGACCCACAGATACGCAGTATTTT. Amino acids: CASSIVGYLSASGPTDTQYF.

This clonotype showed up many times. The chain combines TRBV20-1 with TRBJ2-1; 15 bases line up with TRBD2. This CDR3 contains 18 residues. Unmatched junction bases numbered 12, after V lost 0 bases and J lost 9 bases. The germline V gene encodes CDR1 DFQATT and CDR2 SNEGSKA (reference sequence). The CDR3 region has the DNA TGCAGTGCTAGAGACCCCGGGGGACTAGCGGGAGGATATAGTGAGCAGTTCTTC. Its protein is CSARDPGGLAGGYSEQFF.

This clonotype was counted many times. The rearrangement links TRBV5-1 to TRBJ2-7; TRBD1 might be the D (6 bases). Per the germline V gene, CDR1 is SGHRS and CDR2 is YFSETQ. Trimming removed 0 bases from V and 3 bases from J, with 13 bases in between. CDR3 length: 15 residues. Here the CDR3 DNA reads TGCGCCAGCAGCTTGGGGACAAGGGGGTACTACGAGCAGTACTTC. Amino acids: CASSLGTRGYYEQYF.

The CDR3 DNA reads TGTGCCAGCAGCTTAAGGGGGCAGTCTGGAAACACCATATATTTT. Translating gives CASSLRGQSGNTIYF. V is TRBV13 and J is TRBJ1-3; TRBD1 matches at 7 bases. Germline values: CDR1 PRHDT, CDR2 FYEKMQ (reference sequence). V trimming: 2 bases; J trimming: 1 base; junction bases outside the gene matches: 2. The CDR3 length is 15 residues.

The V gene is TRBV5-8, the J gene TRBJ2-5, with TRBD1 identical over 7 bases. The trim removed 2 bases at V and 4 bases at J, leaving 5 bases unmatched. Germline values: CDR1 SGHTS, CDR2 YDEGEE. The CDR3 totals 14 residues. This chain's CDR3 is CASSFGRGLETQYF. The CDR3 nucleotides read TGTGCCAGCAGCTTTGGCAGGGGGTTAGAGACCCAGTACTTC.

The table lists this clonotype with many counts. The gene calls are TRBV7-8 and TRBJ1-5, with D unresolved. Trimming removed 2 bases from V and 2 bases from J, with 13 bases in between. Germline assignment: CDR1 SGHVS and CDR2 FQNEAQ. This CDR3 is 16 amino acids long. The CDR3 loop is CASSLWSATGNQPQHF. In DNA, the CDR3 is TGTGCCAGCAGCTTATGGTCTGCTACTGGCAATCAGCCCCAGCATTTT.

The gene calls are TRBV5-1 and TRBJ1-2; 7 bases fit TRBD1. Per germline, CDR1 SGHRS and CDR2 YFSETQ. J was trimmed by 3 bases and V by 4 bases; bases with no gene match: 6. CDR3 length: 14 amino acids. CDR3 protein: CASSSRQGDYGYTF. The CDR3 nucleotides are TGCGCCAGCAGCAGTAGACAGGGAGACTATGGCTACACCTTC.

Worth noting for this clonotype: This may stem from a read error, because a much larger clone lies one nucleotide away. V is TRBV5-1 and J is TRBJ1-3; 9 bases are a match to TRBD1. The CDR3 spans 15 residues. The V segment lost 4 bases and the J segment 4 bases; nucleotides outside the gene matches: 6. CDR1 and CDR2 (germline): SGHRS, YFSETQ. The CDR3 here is CASSRDRGYGNTIYF. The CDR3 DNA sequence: TGCGCCAGCAGCAGAGACAGGGGGTACGGAAACACCATATATTTT.

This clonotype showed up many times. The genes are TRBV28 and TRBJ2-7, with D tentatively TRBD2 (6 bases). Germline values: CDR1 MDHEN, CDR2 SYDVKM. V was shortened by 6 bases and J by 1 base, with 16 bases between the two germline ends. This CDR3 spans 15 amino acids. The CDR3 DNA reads TGTGCCAGCAGCCGGGGCGGAGGGTCTTCCTACGAGCAGTACTTC. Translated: CASSRGGGSSYEQYF.

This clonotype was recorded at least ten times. The CDR3 spells CASSHSGTVNTEAFF. Here the CDR3 DNA reads TGTGCCAGTAGTCATTCCGGGACGGTGAACACTGAAGCTTTCTTT. The rearrangement joins TRBV19 to TRBJ1-1; perhaps TRBD1 as D (5 bases). The CDR3 is 15 amino acids. V was trimmed by 5 bases and J by 0 bases, leaving 13 bases between them. Germline CDR1 is LNHDA and CDR2 is SQIVND (reference sequence).

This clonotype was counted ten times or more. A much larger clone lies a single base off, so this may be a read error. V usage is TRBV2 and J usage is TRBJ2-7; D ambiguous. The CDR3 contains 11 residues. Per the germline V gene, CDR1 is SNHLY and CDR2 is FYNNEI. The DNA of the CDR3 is TGTGCCAGCAGTGAGTCCTACGAGCAGTGCTTC. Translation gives CASSESYEQCF.

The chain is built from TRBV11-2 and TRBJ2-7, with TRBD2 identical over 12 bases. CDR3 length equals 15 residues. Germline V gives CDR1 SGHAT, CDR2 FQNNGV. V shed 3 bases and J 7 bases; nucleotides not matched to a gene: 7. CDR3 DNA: TGTGCCAGCAGCTTCGAACTAGCGGGAGGCGCGGAGCAGTACTTC. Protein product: CASSFELAGGAEQYF.

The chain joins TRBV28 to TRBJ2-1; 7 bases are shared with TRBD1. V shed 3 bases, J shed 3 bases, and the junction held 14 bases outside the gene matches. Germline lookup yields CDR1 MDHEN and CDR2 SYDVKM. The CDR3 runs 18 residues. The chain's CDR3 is CASSFSRPGQLIYNEQFF. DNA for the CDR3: TGTGCCAGCAGTTTTTCCCGCCCGGGACAGTTAATCTACAATGAGCAGTTCTTC.

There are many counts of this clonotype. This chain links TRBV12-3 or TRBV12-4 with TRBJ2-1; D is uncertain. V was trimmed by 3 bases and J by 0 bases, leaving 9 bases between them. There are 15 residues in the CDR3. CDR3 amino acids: CASSFQSHSYNEQFF. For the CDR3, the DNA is TGTGCCAGCAGTTTCCAATCCCACTCCTACAATGAGCAGTTCTTC.

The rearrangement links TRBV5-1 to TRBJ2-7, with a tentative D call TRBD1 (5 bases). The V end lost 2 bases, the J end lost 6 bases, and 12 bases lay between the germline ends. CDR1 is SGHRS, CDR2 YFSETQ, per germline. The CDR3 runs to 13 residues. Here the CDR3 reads CASSFEGGAEQYF. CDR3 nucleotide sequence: TGCGCCAGCAGCTTCGAAGGTGGGGCCGAGCAGTACTTC.

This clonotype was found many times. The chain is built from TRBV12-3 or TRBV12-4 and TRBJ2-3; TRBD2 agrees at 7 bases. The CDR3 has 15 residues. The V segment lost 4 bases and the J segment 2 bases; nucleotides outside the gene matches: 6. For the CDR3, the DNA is TGTGCCAGCAGTTGGGTAGCGGGCCCCACAGATACGCAGTATTTT. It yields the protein CASSWVAGPTDTQYF.

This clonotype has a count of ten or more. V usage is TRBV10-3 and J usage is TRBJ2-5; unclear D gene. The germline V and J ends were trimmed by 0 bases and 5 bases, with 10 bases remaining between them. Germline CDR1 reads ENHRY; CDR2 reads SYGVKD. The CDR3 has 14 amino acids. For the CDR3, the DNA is TGTGCCATCAGTGAGTCGGTGGGCAGTGAGACCCAGTACTTC. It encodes CAISESVGSETQYF.

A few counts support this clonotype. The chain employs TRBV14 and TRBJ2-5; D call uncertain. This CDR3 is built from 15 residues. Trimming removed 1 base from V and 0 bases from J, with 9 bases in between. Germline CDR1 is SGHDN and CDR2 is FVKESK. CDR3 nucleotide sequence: TGTGCCAGCAGCCAAGGGCGGCTGTACCAAGAGACCCAGTACTTC. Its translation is CASSQGRLYQETQYF.

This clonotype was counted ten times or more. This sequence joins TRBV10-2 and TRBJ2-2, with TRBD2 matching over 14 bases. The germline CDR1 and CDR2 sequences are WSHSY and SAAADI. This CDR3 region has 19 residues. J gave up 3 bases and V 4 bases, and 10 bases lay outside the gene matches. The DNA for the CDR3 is TGCGCCAGCAGTGGCAAGACTAGCGGGAGGGCCATTTACACCGGGGAGCTGTTTTTT. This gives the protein CASSGKTSGRAIYTGELFF.

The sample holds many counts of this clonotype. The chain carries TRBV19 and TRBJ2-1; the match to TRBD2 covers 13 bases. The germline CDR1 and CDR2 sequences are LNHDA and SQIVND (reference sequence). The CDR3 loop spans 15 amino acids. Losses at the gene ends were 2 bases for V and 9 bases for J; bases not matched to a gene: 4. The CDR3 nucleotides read TGTGCCAGTAGTATACGACTAGCGGGAGGTACTGAGCAGTTCTTC. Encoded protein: CASSIRLAGGTEQFF. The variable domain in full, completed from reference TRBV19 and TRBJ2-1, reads DGGITQSPKYLFRKEGQNVTLSCEQNLNHDAMYWYRQDPGQGLRLIYYSQIVNDFQKGDIAEGYSVSREKKESFPLTVTSAQKNPTAFYLCASSIRLAGGTEQFFGPGTRLTVL.

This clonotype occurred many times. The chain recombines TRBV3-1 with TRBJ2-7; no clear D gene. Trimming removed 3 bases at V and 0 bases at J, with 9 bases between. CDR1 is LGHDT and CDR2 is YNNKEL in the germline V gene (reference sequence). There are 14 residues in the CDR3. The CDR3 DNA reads TGTGCCAGCAGCCACTTCGCGAGCTCCTACGAGCAGTACTTC. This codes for CASSHFASSYEQYF.

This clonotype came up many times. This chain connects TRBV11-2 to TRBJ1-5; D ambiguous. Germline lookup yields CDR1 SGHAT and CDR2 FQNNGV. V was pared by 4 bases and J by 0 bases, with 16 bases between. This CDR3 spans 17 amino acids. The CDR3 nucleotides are TGTGCCAGCAGCTCCCATGGGCGGACCCTTAGCAATCAGCCCCAGCATTTT. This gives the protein CASSSHGRTLSNQPQHF.

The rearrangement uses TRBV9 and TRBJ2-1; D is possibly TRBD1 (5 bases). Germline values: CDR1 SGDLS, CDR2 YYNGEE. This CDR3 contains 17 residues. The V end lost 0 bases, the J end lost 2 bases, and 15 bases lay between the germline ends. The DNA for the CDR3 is TGTGCCAGCAGCGTAGGAGGACAACCAAAAACCTACAATGAGCAGTTCTTC. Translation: CASSVGGQPKTYNEQFF.

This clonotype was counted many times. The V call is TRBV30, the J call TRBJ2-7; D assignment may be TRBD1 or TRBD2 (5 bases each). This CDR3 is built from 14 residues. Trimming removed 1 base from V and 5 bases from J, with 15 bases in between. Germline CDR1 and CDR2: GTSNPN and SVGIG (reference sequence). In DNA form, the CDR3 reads TGTGCCTGGAGTGGAGGGGCAAGTTCCAACGAGCAGTACTTC. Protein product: CAWSGGASSNEQYF.

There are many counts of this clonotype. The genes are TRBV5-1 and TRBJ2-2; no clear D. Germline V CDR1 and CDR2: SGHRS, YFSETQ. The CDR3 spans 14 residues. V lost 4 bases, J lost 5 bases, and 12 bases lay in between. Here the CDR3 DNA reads TGCGCCAGCAGCGAAGAATTGAGAACCGGGGAGCTGTTTTTT. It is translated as CASSEELRTGELFF.

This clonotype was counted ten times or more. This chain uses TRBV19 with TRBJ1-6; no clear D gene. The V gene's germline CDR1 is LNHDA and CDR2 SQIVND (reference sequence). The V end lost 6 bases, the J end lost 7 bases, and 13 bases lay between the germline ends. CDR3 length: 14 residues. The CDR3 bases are TGTGCCAGTAGGCCTGGGCAGGAGAATTCACCCCTCCACTTT. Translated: CASRPGQENSPLHF.